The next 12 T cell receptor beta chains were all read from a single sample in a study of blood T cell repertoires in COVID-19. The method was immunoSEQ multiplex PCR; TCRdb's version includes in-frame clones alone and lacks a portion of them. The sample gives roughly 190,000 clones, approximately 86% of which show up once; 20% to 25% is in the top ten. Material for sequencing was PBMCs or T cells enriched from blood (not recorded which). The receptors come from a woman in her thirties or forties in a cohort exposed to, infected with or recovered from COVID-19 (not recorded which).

The chain's CDR3 is CASSFDRGDTEAFF. The CDR3 region has the DNA TGTGCCAGCAGTTTCGACAGGGGGGACACTGAAGCTTTCTTT. This rearrangement joins TRBV27 to TRBJ1-1; 9 bases are shared with TRBD1. The junction had 2 bases not matched to a gene; V was cut back by 3 bases and J by 3 bases. Germline CDR1 reads MNHEY; CDR2 reads SMNVEV (reference sequence). This CDR3 has 14 amino acids.

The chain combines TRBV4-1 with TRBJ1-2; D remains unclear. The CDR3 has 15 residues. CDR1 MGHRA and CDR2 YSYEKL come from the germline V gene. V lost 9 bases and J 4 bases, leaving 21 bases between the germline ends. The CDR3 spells CASPSQASSLYGYTF. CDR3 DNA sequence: TGCGCCAGTCCCTCTCAGGCCTCCAGTCTCTATGGCTACACCTTC.

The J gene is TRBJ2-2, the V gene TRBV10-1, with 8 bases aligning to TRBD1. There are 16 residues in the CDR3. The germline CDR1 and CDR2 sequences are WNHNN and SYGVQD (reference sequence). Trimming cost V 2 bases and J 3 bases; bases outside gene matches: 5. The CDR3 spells CASSEGRGLDTGELFF. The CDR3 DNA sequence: TGCGCCAGCAGTGAGGGCAGGGGGCTCGACACCGGGGAGCTGTTTTTT.

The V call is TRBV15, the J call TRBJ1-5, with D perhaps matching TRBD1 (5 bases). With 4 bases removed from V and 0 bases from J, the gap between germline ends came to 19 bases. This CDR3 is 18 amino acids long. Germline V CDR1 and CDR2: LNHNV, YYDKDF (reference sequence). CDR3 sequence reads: CATSNSLAWGGSNQPQHF. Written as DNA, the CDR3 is TGTGCCACCAGCAACTCACTCGCATGGGGGGGTAGCAATCAGCCCCAGCATTTT.

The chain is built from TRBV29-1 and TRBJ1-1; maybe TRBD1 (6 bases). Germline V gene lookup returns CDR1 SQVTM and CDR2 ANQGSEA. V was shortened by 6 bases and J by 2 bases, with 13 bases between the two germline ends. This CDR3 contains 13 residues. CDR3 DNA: TGCAGCGTCCGTCGGGGGGCAAACACTGAAGCTTTCTTT. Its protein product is CSVRRGANTEAFF.

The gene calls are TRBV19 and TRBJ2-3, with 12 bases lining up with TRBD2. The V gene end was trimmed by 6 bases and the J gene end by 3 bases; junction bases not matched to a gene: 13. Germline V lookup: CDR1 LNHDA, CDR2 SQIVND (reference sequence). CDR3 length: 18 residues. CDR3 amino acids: CASSSPIRTSGDTDTQYF. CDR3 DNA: TGTGCCAGTAGCTCTCCCATCCGGACTAGCGGGGATACAGATACGCAGTATTTT.

The CDR3 here is CASSRRTGGVEQYF. In nucleotides, the CDR3 is TGTGCCAGCAGCCGACGGACAGGGGGTGTCGAGCAGTACTTC. This chain links TRBV6-2 or TRBV6-3 with TRBJ2-7; 10 bases match TRBD1. CDR1 and CDR2 (germline): MNHEY, SVGEGT. V gave up 6 bases and J gave up 6 bases; unmatched junction bases: 8. The CDR3 extends over 14 amino acids.

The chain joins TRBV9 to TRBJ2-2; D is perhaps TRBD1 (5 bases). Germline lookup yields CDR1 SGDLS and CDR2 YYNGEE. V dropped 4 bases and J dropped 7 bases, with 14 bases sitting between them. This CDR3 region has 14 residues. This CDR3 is CASSPRAGIGELFF. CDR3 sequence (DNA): TGTGCCAGCAGCCCAAGGGCAGGGATCGGGGAGCTGTTTTTT.

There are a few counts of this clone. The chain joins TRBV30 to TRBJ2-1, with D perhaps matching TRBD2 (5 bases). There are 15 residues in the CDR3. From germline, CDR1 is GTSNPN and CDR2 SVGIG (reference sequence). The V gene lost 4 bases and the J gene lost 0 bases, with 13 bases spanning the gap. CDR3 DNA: TGTGCCTGGAACTCCCCTGGGAGCTCCTACAATGAGCAGTTCTTC. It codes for CAWNSPGSSYNEQFF.

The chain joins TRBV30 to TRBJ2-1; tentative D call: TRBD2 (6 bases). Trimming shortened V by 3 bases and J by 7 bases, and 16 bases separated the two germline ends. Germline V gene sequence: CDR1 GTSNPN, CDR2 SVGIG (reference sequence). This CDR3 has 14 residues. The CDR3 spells CAWSPGLPMNEQFF. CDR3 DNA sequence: TGTGCCTGGAGCCCGGGACTCCCTATGAATGAGCAGTTCTTC. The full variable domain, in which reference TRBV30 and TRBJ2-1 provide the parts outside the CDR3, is SQTIHQWPATLVQPVGSPLSLECTVEGTSNPNLYWYRQAAGRGLQLLFYSVGIGQISSEVPQNLSASRPQDRQFILSSKKLLLSDSGFYLCAWSPGLPMNEQFFGPGTRLTVL.

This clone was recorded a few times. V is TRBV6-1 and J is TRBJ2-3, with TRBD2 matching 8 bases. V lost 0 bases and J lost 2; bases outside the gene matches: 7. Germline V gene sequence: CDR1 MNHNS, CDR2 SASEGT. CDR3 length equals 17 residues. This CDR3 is CASSEALRAGDTDTQYF. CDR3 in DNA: TGTGCCAGCAGTGAAGCGCTTCGAGCGGGGGACACAGATACGCAGTATTTT.

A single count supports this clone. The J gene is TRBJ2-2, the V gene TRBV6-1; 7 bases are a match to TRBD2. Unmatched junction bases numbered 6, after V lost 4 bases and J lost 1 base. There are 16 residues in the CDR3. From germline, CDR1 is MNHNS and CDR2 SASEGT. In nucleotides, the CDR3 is TGTGCCAGCAGTGTAGGCCTAGCGGAGAACACCGGGGAGCTGTTTTTT. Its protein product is CASSVGLAENTGELFF.